The 6 T cell receptor beta chains in this list originate from one sample, sequenced in a study of T cell repertoires in cytomegalovirus infection. One entry per CDR3 protein, called by TCRdb with MiXCR from the reads. The sample includes roughly 920,000 distinct CDR3 sequences, 25% to 40% of them seen just once. Their recognized antigens are unknown. This specimen consisted of cultured CD8+ T cells from PBMCs, obtained from culture after CMV antigen stimulation. The source is a human donor in good health (CMV status not recorded). Some clones in this sample may be carry-over from other donors' samples.

The rearrangement uses TRBV29-1 and TRBJ1-1, with 12 nucleotides matching TRBD1. Germline V lookup: CDR1 SQVTM, CDR2 ANQGSEA. V shed 6 bases and J 6 bases; nucleotides not matched to a gene: 5. CDR3 length equals 13 residues. CDR3 loop: CSVSGTGGPEAFF. In nucleotides, the CDR3 is TGCAGCGTCTCCGGGACAGGGGGCCCTGAAGCTTTCTTT.

This chain joins TRBV4-1 and TRBJ2-6; D gene uncertain. CDR3 length equals 16 residues. In germline, CDR1 is MGHRA, CDR2 YSYEKL. Trimming pared 2 bases from V and 0 bases from J, leaving 8 bases between. CDR3 nucleotides: TGCGCCAGCAGCCAATTCGACCCCTCTGGGGCCAACGTCCTGACTTTC. This codes for CASSQFDPSGANVLTF.

CDR3 sequence: CASRRMRDLVDEQFF. CDR3 DNA sequence: TGTGCCAGCAGGCGAATGAGGGATTTAGTCGATGAGCAGTTCTTC. V gene TRBV6-2 or TRBV6-3 combines with J gene TRBJ2-1, with a possible D match to TRBD2 (5 bases). The germline V and J ends were trimmed by 6 bases and 8 bases, with 20 bases remaining between them. Germline V gene lookup returns CDR1 MNHEY and CDR2 SVGEGT. This CDR3 has 15 residues.

This clonotype was recorded a few times. CDR3 coding DNA: TGCGCCAGCAGCCAAGATAGAGAGGTAGCGCTGAGTGAAGCTTTCTTT. Its protein product is CASSQDREVALSEAFF. The rearrangement links TRBV4-1 to TRBJ1-1, with no clear D. Per germline, CDR1 MGHRA and CDR2 YSYEKL. Trimming removed 0 bases from V and 7 bases from J, with 18 bases in between. The CDR3 runs to 16 residues.

The V and J genes are TRBV20-1 and TRBJ2-7; TRBD2 might be the D (5 bases). CDR1 is DFQATT and CDR2 is SNEGSKA in the germline V gene (reference sequence). This CDR3 contains 14 residues. Here the CDR3 DNA reads TGCAGTACTAGAGATCGATCGGAAATCTACGAGCAGTACGTC. Amino acid sequence: CSTRDRSEIYEQYV.

This CDR3 is CASSQEFRGGTDTQYF. The CDR3 region has the DNA TGCGCCAGCAGCCAAGAATTCCGCGGAGGGACAGATACGCAGTATTTT. The chain couples TRBV4-3 to TRBJ2-3; D is perhaps TRBD2 (6 bases). This CDR3 comprises 16 residues. Germline V gene data show CDR1 as LGHNA and CDR2 as YSLEER. Trimming pared 0 bases from V and 3 bases from J, leaving 13 bases between.